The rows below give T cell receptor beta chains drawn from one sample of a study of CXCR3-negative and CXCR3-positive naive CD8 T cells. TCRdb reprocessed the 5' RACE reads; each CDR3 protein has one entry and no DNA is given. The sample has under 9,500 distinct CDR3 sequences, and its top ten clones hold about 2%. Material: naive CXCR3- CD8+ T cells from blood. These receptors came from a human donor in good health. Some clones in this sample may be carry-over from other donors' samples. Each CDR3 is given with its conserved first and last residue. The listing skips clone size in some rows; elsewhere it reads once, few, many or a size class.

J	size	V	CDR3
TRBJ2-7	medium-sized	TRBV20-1	CSASARGLFGEQYF
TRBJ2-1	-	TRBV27	CASSLSLAGVTYNEQFF
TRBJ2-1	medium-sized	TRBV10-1	CATTGQGARNEQFF
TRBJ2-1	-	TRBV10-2	CASSAGYSEQFF
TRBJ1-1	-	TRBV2	CASDGRANTEAFF
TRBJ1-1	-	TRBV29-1	CSVDSLNTEAFF
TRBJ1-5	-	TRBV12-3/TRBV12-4	CASSREPHQPQHF
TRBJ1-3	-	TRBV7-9	CASSPQSRPNTIYF
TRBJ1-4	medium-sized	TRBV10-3	CAISVSGSDHEKLFF
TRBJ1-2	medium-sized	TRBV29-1	CSVLDPTGRDYGYTF
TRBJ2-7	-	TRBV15	CATSRGRSPYEQYF
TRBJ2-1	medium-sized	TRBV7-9	CASSFESGSTRLDEQFF
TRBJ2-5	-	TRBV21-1	CASSKGDPLGETQYF
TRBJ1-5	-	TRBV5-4	CASSPGPGAQPQHF
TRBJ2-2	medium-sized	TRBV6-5	CASSYSLAPTGELFF
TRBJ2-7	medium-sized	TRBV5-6	CASSLSSYEQYF
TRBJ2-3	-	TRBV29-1	CSVLGSRETDTQYF
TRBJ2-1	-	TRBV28	CASSFPGQYNEQFF
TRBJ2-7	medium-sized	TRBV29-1	CSVEKSSYEQYF
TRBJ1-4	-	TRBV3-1	CASSLGRTNEKLFF
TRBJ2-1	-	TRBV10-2	CASSEGGPGNEQFF
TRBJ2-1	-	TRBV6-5	CASSRSGYNEKFF
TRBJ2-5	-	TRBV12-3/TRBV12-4	CASSWELAGETQYF
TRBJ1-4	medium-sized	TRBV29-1	CSVIFLEKLFF
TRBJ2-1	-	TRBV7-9	CASSLGTYPSEQFF
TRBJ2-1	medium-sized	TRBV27	CASTPGSYNEQFF
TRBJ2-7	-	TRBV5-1	CASSSGQGDYEQYF
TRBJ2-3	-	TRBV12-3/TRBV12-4	CASSRVVLASTDTQYF
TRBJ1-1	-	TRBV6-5	CASSLDTEAFF
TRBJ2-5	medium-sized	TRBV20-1	CSAREGSQETQYF